The 11 T cell receptor beta chains listed next were all sequenced from one sample in a study of response to subunit inactivated influenza vaccine. TCRdb reprocessed the RT-PCR reads with MiXCR, giving one entry per CDR3 protein. The repertoire consists of 500,000 to 600,000 distinct CDR3 sequences, with about 7.6% occurring once and the leading ten covering over 10%. The source material was PBMCs from blood, sampled roughly 24 months after vaccination. All receptors derive from a man between 50 and 69 years old who received an inactivated influenza vaccine.

In this sample, this clonotype turned up a few times. V gene TRBV4-3 combines with J gene TRBJ2-7; D call uncertain. V lost 0 bases and J lost 3, with 3 bases in between. The CDR3 sequence is 12 residues long. Germline-derived CDR1 and CDR2 are LGHNA and YSLEER. This CDR3 is CASSQDIYEQYF. The CDR3 DNA sequence: TGCGCCAGCAGCCAAGATATCTACGAGCAGTACTTC.

This clonotype was seen many times. The chain has TRBV11-3 and TRBJ1-1; D may be TRBD1 (6 bases). This CDR3 region has 15 residues. The germline V gene encodes CDR1 SGHNT and CDR2 YENEEA. V lost 1 base and J 4 bases, leaving 13 bases between the germline ends. CDR3 amino acids: CASSLGGGPTTEAFF. CDR3 sequence (DNA): TGTGCCAGCAGCTTAGGTGGGGGCCCGACCACTGAAGCTTTCTTT.

This clonotype appeared many times. V is TRBV4-1 and J is TRBJ1-3; D is undetermined. The V end was cut by 1 base, the J end by 0 bases, with 7 bases between. CDR3 length: 15 residues. CDR1 and CDR2 (germline): MGHRA, YSYEKL. The CDR3 region is CASSQGLISGNTIYF. CDR3 sequence (DNA): TGCGCCAGCAGCCAAGGACTGATCTCTGGAAACACCATATATTTT.

This clonotype showed up just a few times. Here the CDR3 reads CASSLAPENTEAFF. In DNA, the CDR3 is TGCGCCAGCAGCTTGGCTCCAGAAAACACTGAAGCTTTCTTT. This chain links TRBV5-1 with TRBJ1-1; unclear D gene. This CDR3 spans 14 amino acids. In germline, CDR1 is SGHRS, CDR2 YFSETQ. V was pared by 0 bases and J by 2 bases, with 8 bases between.

This clonotype has at least ten counts. The rearrangement uses TRBV6-5 and TRBJ2-1; a weak D match, TRBD1 (5 bases). Germline CDR1 reads MNHEY; CDR2 reads SVGAGI. The CDR3 runs to 15 residues. V gave up 4 bases and J gave up 2 bases, with 12 bases separating them. The CDR3 sequence: CASSLRSGPYNEQFF. CDR3 bases: TGTGCCAGCAGTTTACGGTCAGGGCCCTACAATGAGCAGTTCTTC.

This clonotype occurred many times. This sequence joins TRBV20-1 and TRBJ1-1; D gene unclear. Germline V CDR1 and CDR2: DFQATT, SNEGSKA (reference sequence). This CDR3 spans 12 amino acids. DNA for the CDR3: TGCAGCGCCGTTCCGGGCCCCACTGAAGCTTTCTTT. This codes for CSAVPGPTEAFF.

The table lists this clonotype with a few counts. The DNA for the CDR3 is TGTGCCAGCACCCGACTAGCGGGGGGCCCCACCGGGGAGCTGTTTTTT. It specifies CASTRLAGGPTGELFF. The chain recombines TRBV6-1 with TRBJ2-2; 13 bases line up with TRBD2. From germline, CDR1 is MNHNS and CDR2 SASEGT. The CDR3 spans 16 residues. V lost 7 bases and J lost 4; bases outside the gene matches: 6.

This clonotype has more than one count but fewer than ten. V usage is TRBV12-2 and J usage is TRBJ2-7; the D segment call TRBD2 is taken from the table without a DNA check. TRBV12-2 is deemed a pseudogene. This CDR3 is 15 amino acids long. The CDR3 sequence is CASRLQGLAGERKYF. DNA of the CDR3: TGTGCAAGTCGCCTGCAAGGACTAGCGGGGGAAAGGAAGTACTTC.

The gene calls are TRBV10-3 and TRBJ2-1; TRBD2 is a possible D gene (6 bases). Trimming took off 2 bases at V and 7 bases at J, with 12 bases between the two ends. CDR3 length equals 14 residues. Germline values: CDR1 ENHRY, CDR2 SYGVKD. The CDR3 nucleotides read TGTGCCATCAGTGAGGCGGGGACCAAAAATGAGCAGTTCTTC. It is translated as CAISEAGTKNEQFF.

The rearrangement links TRBV30 to TRBJ2-5, with D perhaps being TRBD1 or TRBD2 (6 bases each). Per germline, CDR1 GTSNPN and CDR2 SVGIG (reference sequence). Trimming took 0 bases from V and 4 from J, leaving 12 bases between them. The CDR3 is 14 residues long. CDR3 region: CAWSVLGGTETQYF. For the CDR3, the DNA is TGTGCCTGGAGTGTACTAGGGGGGACAGAGACCCAGTACTTC.

This clonotype was picked up a small number of times. The chain's CDR3 is CASSQVMHSTDTQYF. Here the CDR3 DNA reads TGTGCCAGCAGCCAAGTGATGCATAGCACAGATACGCAGTATTTT. The chain uses TRBV14 and TRBJ2-3; D uncertain. The CDR3 runs 15 residues. Germline CDR1 and CDR2: SGHDN and FVKESK. V was clipped by 1 base and J by 0 bases, with 8 bases between them. Supplemented by reference TRBV14 and TRBJ2-3, the full variable domain reads EAGVTQFPSHSVIEKGQTVTLRCDPISGHDNLYWYRRVMGKEIKFLLHFVKESKQDESGMPNNRFLAERTGGTYSTLKVQPAELEDSGVYFCASSQVMHSTDTQYFGPGTRLTVL.